The TCR beta chain described here comes from a study of control samples from healthy donors and cancer patients. Profiling relied on immunoSEQ multiplex PCR, and the TCRdb table lists in-frame clones only, not all of them. The sample includes 100,000 to 150,000 clones, approximately 90% of them seen just once. Germline V lookup: CDR1 SEHNR, CDR2 FQNEAQ (reference sequence). The V end was cut by 2 bases, the J end by 0 bases, with 8 bases between. The CDR3 covers 15 residues. The sequenced material came from blood. The sequence was obtained from a man between 18 and 35 years old in good health. The chain uses TRBV7-9 and TRBJ1-3; no definite D call. CDR3 sequence reads: CASSLRPASGNTIYF. CDR3 sequence (DNA): TGTGCCAGCAGCTTACGTCCAGCCTCTGGAAACACCATATATTTT.